A selection of T cell receptor beta chains follows, all from one sample in a study of shared clonotypes between healthy human individuals. Assay: immunoSEQ multiplex PCR; the TCRdb copy retains only in-frame clones and omits some. This table has over 850,000 clones, 75% to 85% appearing once. Sequencing was performed on memory CD4+ T cells from PBMCs. Receptor source: a young man in good health. Some clones in this sample may be carry-over from other donors' samples. The CDR3 runs from the conserved cysteine through the conserved F or W. D genes are given only for firm matches. Some rows have no size entry. The others give once, few or many, or a class for an expanded clone.

J,D,size,length,V,DNA,CDR3
TRBJ1-2,NA,NA,15,TRBV14,TGTGCCAGCAGCCTCCGACCGGAGGCCTACTATGGCTACACCTTC,CASSLRPEAYYGYTF
TRBJ1-2,NA,NA,16,TRBV27,TGTGCCAGCAGTTCACGGTTTGGGGGGGCGGGCTATGGCTACACCTTC,CASSSRFGGAGYGYTF
TRBJ2-1,TRBD2,NA,17,TRBV14,TGTGCCAGCAGCCAAGCCCTGACTAGCTCGGCCTACAATGAGCAGTTCTTC,CASSQALTSSAYNEQFF
TRBJ1-4,NA,NA,15,TRBV28,TGTGCCAGCAGTTGGCGGGTCCTAACTAATGAAAAACTGTTTTTT,CASSWRVLTNEKLFF
TRBJ1-5,NA,few,14,TRBV7-2,TGTGCCAGCAGCTTAACCACGGGGGGGTGGCCCCAGCATTTT,CASSLTTGGWPQHF
TRBJ2-5,NA,few,13,TRBV30,TGTGCCTGGAGTTTGGTGGGAGTGGTTGAGCAGTACTTC,CAWSLVGVVEQYF
TRBJ1-2,NA,NA,14,TRBV28,TGTGCCAGCAGTTTGGTAACAGGGATCTATGGCTACACCTTC,CASSLVTGIYGYTF
TRBJ1-4,TRBD1,NA,17,TRBV5-1,TGCGCCAGCAGCCCTCTGTTGGGTGGACAGGGTGGAGAAAAACTGTTTTTT,CASSPLLGGQGGEKLFF
TRBJ2-2,NA,NA,16,TRBV7-3,TGTGCCAGCAGCTTAGTCAGGGCCGGAGGTACTGGGGAGCTGTTTTTT,CASSLVRAGGTGELFF
TRBJ2-1,TRBD1,NA,17,TRBV9,TGTGCCAGCAGCGTAAGGACCCAGGGGGAAACCTACAATGAGCAGTTCTTC,CASSVRTQGETYNEQFF
TRBJ2-5,NA,NA,14,TRBV7-2,TGTGCCAGCAGCCCCCGAGGATGGCCGGAGACCCAGTACTTC,CASSPRGWPETQYF
TRBJ2-7,TRBD2,NA,11,TRBV7-9,TGTGCCAGCAGCTCGGGGGGAGAGCAGTACTTC,CASSSGGEQYF
TRBJ2-5,TRBD2,few,16,TRBV4-2,TGTGCCAGCAGCCCTGAACTAGCGGGGCAGCAAGAGACCCAGTACTTC,CASSPELAGQQETQYF
TRBJ2-3,NA,NA,14,TRBV5-1,TGCGCCAGCAGCTTGGGAACCCCCACGGGTACGCAGTATTTT,CASSLGTPTGTQYF
TRBJ1-5,NA,NA,16,TRBV28,TGTGCCAGCAGCCTACCAGGGACGGATTACAATCAGCCCCAGCATTTT,CASSLPGTDYNQPQHF
TRBJ2-2,TRBD2,NA,14,TRBV7-3,TGTGCCAGCAGCTCCTTAGCGGGCGGCGGGGAGCTGTTTTTT,CASSSLAGGGELFF
TRBJ2-1,TRBD2,NA,16,TRBV27,TGTGCCAGCAGCTCCCGCCCTAGCGGGAGAAGCAATGAGCAGTTCTTC,CASSSRPSGRSNEQFF
TRBJ2-2,NA,NA,15,TRBV5-1,TGCGCCAGCAGCTTGACGGGATTGAACACCGGGGAGCTGTTTTTT,CASSLTGLNTGELFF
TRBJ1-1,NA,NA,14,TRBV7-9,TGTGCCAGCAGCTTAACCAGGACGAACACTGAAGCTTTCTTT,CASSLTRTNTEAFF
TRBJ2-2,TRBD2,NA,14,TRBV2,TGTGCCAGCAGTGAAGCGGGCGGGAGGCGGGAGCTGTTTTTT,CASSEAGGRRELFF
TRBJ1-3,TRBD1,few,14,TRBV27,TGTGCCAGCAGGGCCGGGACAGCAGGAAACACCATATATTTT,CASRAGTAGNTIYF
TRBJ2-2,NA,NA,17,TRBV5-1,TGCGCCAGCAGCTTGGATTCTGTGGGGTCGGGCACCGGGGAGCTGTTTTTT,CASSLDSVGSGTGELFF
TRBJ2-5,NA,NA,12,TRBV28,TGTGCCAGCAGGCGGCAGTCGGAGACCCAGTACTTC,CASRRQSETQYF
TRBJ2-5,TRBD2,NA,18,TRBV7-9,TGTGCCAGCACCTTCCGTCCCCCTAGCGGGAGGAGAAAAGAGACCCAGTACTTC,CASTFRPPSGRRKETQYF
TRBJ1-2,NA,NA,13,TRBV5-1,TGCGCCAGCTCCTCCCAGCGGGTCGATGGCTACACCTTC,CASSSQRVDGYTF
TRBJ1-2,NA,NA,13,TRBV5-5,TGTGCCAGCAGCCCGGACTGGAACTATGGCTACACCTTC,CASSPDWNYGYTF
TRBJ2-2,NA,NA,13,TRBV6-6,TGTGCCAGCAGGCCCAGGGGTACCGGGGAGCTGTTTTTT,CASRPRGTGELFF
TRBJ1-1,TRBD1,NA,14,TRBV18,TGTGCCAGCTCACAACAAAAAGGGGCCGGGACAGGGGGATTT,CASSQQKGAGTGGF
TRBJ2-3,NA,NA,15,TRBV5-4,TGTGCCAGCAGCTTGGTGGCCCGTAGCACAGATACGCAGTATTTT,CASSLVARSTDTQYF
TRBJ2-7,TRBD2,NA,15,TRBV27,TGTGCCAGCAGACCTGGACTAGCGGGACTCTACGAGCAGTACTTC,CASRPGLAGLYEQYF
TRBJ2-2,NA,NA,15,TRBV11-2,TGTGCCAGCAGCTTAGAGGCAATGCCCACCGGGGAGCTGTTTTTT,CASSLEAMPTGELFF
TRBJ1-5,NA,NA,14,TRBV18,TGTGCCAGCTCCAGTGGGCAGGAAAAACAGCCCCAGCATTTT,CASSSGQEKQPQHF
TRBJ1-4,NA,NA,13,TRBV5-6,TGTGCCAGCAGCAAGACAGTTAATGAAAAACTGTTTTTT,CASSKTVNEKLFF
TRBJ2-1,NA,NA,14,TRBV30,TGTGCCTGGAGTTTCGGGAGTATGAACAATGAGCAGTTCTTC,CAWSFGSMNNEQFF
TRBJ2-5,TRBD2,few,13,TRBV28,TGTGCCAGCGGCACTAGCGGGCAAGAGACCCAGTACTTC,CASGTSGQETQYF
TRBJ2-7,NA,NA,14,TRBV7-2,TGTGCCAGCAGCTTAGACTCTCAATCCTACGAGCAGTACTTC,CASSLDSQSYEQYF
TRBJ2-2,TRBD1,once,15,TRBV5-1,TGCGCCAGCAGCTTCAGGGGGCAAAACACCGGGGAGCTGTTTTTT,CASSFRGQNTGELFF
TRBJ2-1,NA,NA,13,TRBV14,TGTGCCAGCAGCCAGGGCCCCTACAATGAGCAGTTCTTC,CASSQGPYNEQFF
TRBJ2-3,NA,NA,15,TRBV7-3,TGTGCCAGCAGCCTGACCCACCTAGCCGGAGATACGCAGTATTTT,CASSLTHLAGDTQYF
TRBJ1-4,NA,NA,15,TRBV7-9,TGTGCCAGCAGCTTAGGACGGTGGACTAATGAAAAACTGTTTTTT,CASSLGRWTNEKLFF
TRBJ2-7,NA,NA,17,TRBV18,TGTGCCAGCTCACCCGAACGGGTACTCGGCCGAAGCTACGAGCAGTACTTC,CASSPERVLGRSYEQYF
TRBJ2-1,NA,NA,14,TRBV29-1,TGCAGCGTGCCCCCGGGCAGATCCTACAATGAGCAGTTCTTC,CSVPPGRSYNEQFF
TRBJ2-5,TRBD1,NA,14,TRBV9,TGTGCCAGCAGCCCGCAGACAGGGGTAGAGACCCAGTACTTC,CASSPQTGVETQYF
TRBJ1-2,TRBD1,NA,12,TRBV2,TGTGCCAGCAGTAACGACAGGGATGGCTACACCTTC,CASSNDRDGYTF
TRBJ2-1,TRBD2,NA,16,TRBV7-9,TGTGCCAGCAGCAAAGGGACTAGCGGAAACGACAATGAGCAGTTCTTC,CASSKGTSGNDNEQFF
TRBJ1-4,TRBD1,many,13,TRBV19,TGTGCCACAACAGGGGATCTTAATGAAAAACTGTTTTTT,CATTGDLNEKLFF
TRBJ2-3,NA,NA,14,TRBV5-4,TGTGCCAGCAGCTTGTATCCGGGAACAGATACGCAGTATTTT,CASSLYPGTDTQYF
TRBJ2-3,TRBD2,NA,14,TRBV2,TGTGCCAACTCACCAGCGGGGGGCACAGATACGCAGTATTTT,CANSPAGGTDTQYF
TRBJ2-4,NA,few,17,TRBV18,TGTGCCAGCTCACCACCGGGGTCGGGGAATAATAGAAGGATTCAGTACTTC,CASSPPGSGNNRRIQYF
TRBJ2-7,TRBD2,NA,14,TRBV5-4,TGTGCCAGCAGCCCCCGGGACTACCCCTACGAGCAGTACTTC,CASSPRDYPYEQYF
TRBJ1-4,NA,NA,12,TRBV28,TGTGCCAGCAGTTTATTTTATGAAAAACTGTTTTTT,CASSLFYEKLFF
TRBJ2-3,NA,NA,13,TRBV11-3,TGTGCCAGCAGCCCTCGTTGGGCAGATACGCAGTATTTT,CASSPRWADTQYF
TRBJ1-2,NA,NA,11,TRBV28,TGTGCCAGCAGTTTGCGGGACGGCTACACCTTC,CASSLRDGYTF
TRBJ1-1,NA,NA,14,TRBV28,TGTGCCAGCAGTTTATGGGGCGCGGGGTCCGAAGCTTTCTTT,CASSLWGAGSEAFF
TRBJ2-5,NA,NA,15,TRBV19,TGTGCCAGTAGTATGGGACGGCTACGGGAGGAGACCCAGTACTTC,CASSMGRLREETQYF
TRBJ2-3,NA,NA,14,TRBV7-9,TGTGCCAGCAGCTTAGTCCTCAGTCCAGATACGCAGTATTTT,CASSLVLSPDTQYF